Sequencing of this T cell receptor (beta chain) was carried out in a study of long-term antiretroviral therapy in people with HIV (dated by TCRdb to the early 2020s). General notes on the study: The earliest samples were collected roughly a decade before the 2015 WHO recommendation for immediate ART, at a time when ART was usually postponed until CD4 counts fell. This retrospective serial study examined whether starting ART and sustained HIV suppression were associated with changes in the composition and diversity of the TRB repertoire in peripheral blood. A total of about 200 cryopreserved PBMC samples were contributed to the cohort by 30 adults with confirmed HIV infection, with samples collected serially over a mean of approximately 6 years (range 1-12). Among the 25 to 35 participants with HIV, eleven were female. No cross-contamination during QIAcube processing was shown when test extractions of a monoclonal T-cell line were performed alongside about 30 polyclonal samples. Beyond this particular receptor, the publication reports: Expanded TRB clones identified before ART initiation dominated the repertoire at all time points, although this dominance fluctuated and declined in many PLHIV after ART. Inferences about post-ART repertoire changes are limited because no data were available on ART adherence, viral resistance or therapy changes. Since PBMC availability was limited, sequencing covered only the TCR beta chain, with no alpha chain pairing. Compared with controls, HIV repertoires had narrower CDR3 length ranges, and the network structure pointed to an antigen-experienced repertoire that shifted only slightly toward naive after ART. The samples span the years 2004 to 2017, and the ART regimens used may be less effective than current regimens. Because cell numbers in pre-ART samples were limited, unsorted PBMC were profiled instead of sorted CD4+ and CD8+ T cells. A significant increase in TRB diversity was found to be associated with ART initiation, although TRB diversity was observed to remain significantly below that of transplant donor controls even after long-term ART.

Participants were included only if at least one PBMC sample before ART initiation and at least two post-ART samples were available. All participants with HIV were treated in the United States of America. Cryopreserved samples of 1-10 million PBMC were thawed and washed before DNA extraction. At the time of the earliest PBMC sample for each participant with HIV, ages ranged from 23 to 54 years. PBMC samples were contributed by each participant from 1-4 timepoints before ART initiation and 2-8 timepoints after ART initiation, with a median of 7 samples. For every participant, serial HIV viral load, CD4+ T-cell count, ART history and demographic data were obtained. Genomic DNA was extracted from unsorted PBMC with a Qiagen kit on a QIAcube, processed in batches of 12 samples. The CDR3 covers 12 residues, taking in both the cysteine and the phenylalanine. Only the CDR3 part of the read is kept: 36 bases, read in frame from the first base. Sequences LNHNV (CDR1) and YYDKDF (CDR2) are obtained from the germline V gene (reference sequence). The V and J ends are trimmed by 4 bases and 1 base, leaving 4 bases between them.

The immunoSEQ hsTCRB v3.0 assay was used at survey level resolution to sequence the TRB variable region. A depth of roughly 40,000-50,000 T-cell genomes per sample was targeted for TRB sequencing. An Illumina MiSeq with a v3 150-cycle kit was used to sequence the pooled TRB libraries. Per the authors' processing: Repertoire analysis was run in R within a reproducible Nextflow workflow that covered QC, data transformation and analysis. LymphoSeq2, an R package for AIRR-Seq data exploration, was used to implement custom analyses. A few samples yielding fewer than 5000 total TRB sequences were excluded, leaving over 150 analyzed HIV repertoires. Among the roughly 190 retained HIV repertoires, some 60 were collected before ART initiation and 120 to 140 were collected after ART initiation. Repertoires were downsampled to 5000 TRB nucleotide sequences, with summary statistics averaged over 100 downsampling iterations. The analysis kept only TRB sequences whose CDR3 regions were at least seven amino acids long. Diversity was measured with a Shannon entropy-derived clonality score and the Gini coefficient. In the repertoire networks, any two of the top 5000 CDR3 amino acid sequences were connected whenever the two sequences differed by an edit distance of one. For TRB CDR3 amino acid sequences, antigen specificity groups and MHC restriction were predicted with GLIPH2. Known CMV, EBV, HIV or tissue antigen associations were flagged by matching CDR3 amino acid sequences against VDJdb and McPAS-TCR. Pre-ART, post-ART and control groups were compared with Wilcoxon signed-rank tests and Holm-Bonferroni correction. The table was pulled from immuneACCESS by TCRdb, which kept in-frame rearrangements only. Such tables lose some clones; where checked, under half of the loss comes from unresolved V genes, and the rest has no known cause. V, J and clone size derive from that table, while D and trimming were established from the DNA sequence. This sample has about 30,000 clones in its table, and approximately 91% of those were observed once. The ten largest make up roughly 7.3% of the sample.

As to this clone: Its antigen is unknown. The sample holds no much larger clone one base away, and base qualities are not on file.

Sequences were derived from unsorted PBMCs, sampled approximately 5 years before starting antiretroviral therapy. The receptor was derived from a man aged 50-59 years with HIV. The chain was built from TRBV15 and TRBJ2-5; no D gene call is confident. The CDR3 has the sequence CATSKPQETQYF. In nucleotides, the sequence is TGTGCCACCAGCAAGCCCCAAGAGACCCAGTACTTC.